This T cell receptor (beta chain) originates from a study of T cells in Graves' hyperthyroidism and ophthalmopathy. Ophthalmopathy cases met thresholds of Clinical Activity Score at least 3, NOSPECS grade at least 4 and duration under 3 months. Isolation of PBMCs was performed on about 9.9 ml fresh peripheral blood. V dropped 3 bases and J dropped 13; count of bases not matched to a gene: 13. The CDR3 spans 14 residues. There are a few counts of this clonotype. RNA transcripts gave rise to amplified TCR beta CDR3 regions. In the first-round RT-PCR of the TCR CDR3, the HTBI primer set was used. TCRdb itself ran the multiplex PCR reads through MiXCR, one entry per CDR3 protein. Among hundreds of thousands of distinct CDR3 sequences listed, about 14% were seen once.

Material: blood. This TCR was recovered from a woman between 50 and 59 years old with Graves' ophthalmopathy. This chain links TRBV12-3 or TRBV12-4 with TRBJ2-5; 8 bases are shared with TRBD1. The CDR3 reads CASSFGTGFPHAYF. DNA for the CDR3: TGTGCCAGCAGTTTTGGGACAGGTTTCCCCCATGCGTACTTC.